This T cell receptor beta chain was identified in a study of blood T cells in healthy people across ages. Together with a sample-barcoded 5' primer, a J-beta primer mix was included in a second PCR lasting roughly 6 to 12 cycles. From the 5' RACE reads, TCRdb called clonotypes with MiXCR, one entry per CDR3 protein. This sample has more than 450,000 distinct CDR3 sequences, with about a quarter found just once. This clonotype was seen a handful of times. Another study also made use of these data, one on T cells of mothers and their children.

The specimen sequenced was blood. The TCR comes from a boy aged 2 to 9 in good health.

The CDR3 DNA reads TGCAGTGCTAGCTTAGGGGGGAACAATGAGCAGTTCTTC. It yields the protein CSASLGGNNEQFF. The rearrangement uses TRBV20-1 and TRBJ2-1, with D perhaps given as TRBD1 or TRBD2 (6 bases each). Germline V lookup: CDR1 DFQATT, CDR2 SNEGSKA (reference sequence). The CDR3 is made up of 13 amino acids. Between the trimmed V and J ends, which lost 3 bases and 5 bases, there was a span of 11 bases.